The 17 T cell receptor beta chains presented below share a single source sample, sequenced in a study of Ad26.COV2.S vaccination and SARS-CoV-2 variants. The treatment was: roughly 18 received Ad26.COV2.S at low or high dose, single or two shots; roughly 5 received placebo; per-sample allocation not given. Vaccine and placebo recipients were sampled on day 63 after the first injection. Clones were sequenced by immunoSEQ multiplex PCR, and TCRdb holds only the in-frame ones, with some missing. The sample records about 350,000 clones, roughly 84% being singletons. Sample: peripheral blood, taken in a trial of Ad26.COV2.S vaccine versus placebo. The receptors originated from a person between 18 and 59 years old who received the Ad26.COV2.S COVID-19 vaccine or a placebo.

The genes are TRBV3-1 (or the pseudogene TRBV3-2) and TRBJ1-1; no reliable D call. CDR3 length equals 15 residues. V shed 5 bases and J shed 0 bases, with 13 bases lying between them. Germline V gene lookup returns CDR1 LGHDT and CDR2 YNNKEL (reference sequence). The CDR3 loop is CASSASGRMNTEAFF. CDR3 DNA sequence: TGTGCCAGCAGCGCCTCGGGTAGGATGAACACTGAAGCTTTCTTT.

The chain is built from TRBV6-5 and TRBJ1-1; tentatively, D is TRBD1 (5 bases). The V end lost 4 bases, the J end lost 0 bases, and 12 bases lay between the germline ends. Per germline, CDR1 MNHEY and CDR2 SVGAGI. The CDR3 extends over 15 amino acids. The CDR3 coding sequence is TGTGCCAGCAGTTCATCCGGGGCCATGAACACTGAAGCTTTCTTT. It encodes CASSSSGAMNTEAFF.

About this clone: Other DNA sequences in the sample encode the same CDR3. V gene TRBV14 combines with J gene TRBJ2-7, with D possibly TRBD1 on 6 matching bases. This CDR3 region has 13 residues. From germline, CDR1 is SGHDN and CDR2 FVKESK. V was cut by 4 bases and J by 1 base, with 8 bases left in between. The CDR3 DNA reads TGTGCCAGCAGCCCTGGACAGTCCTACGAGCAGTACTTC. This translates into CASSPGQSYEQYF.

V gene TRBV11-2 combines with J gene TRBJ2-2; a possible D gene is TRBD2 (6 bases). Trimming pared 0 bases from V and 3 bases from J, leaving 17 bases between. This CDR3 region has 18 residues. The V gene's germline CDR1 is SGHAT and CDR2 FQNNGV. CDR3 loop: CASSLDPSGSGDTGELFF. CDR3 coding DNA: TGTGCCAGCAGCTTAGATCCCTCCGGTAGCGGCGACACCGGGGAGCTGTTTTTT.

The chain recombines TRBV13 with TRBJ1-1; D remains unclear. This CDR3 contains 14 residues. In germline, CDR1 is PRHDT, CDR2 FYEKMQ (reference sequence). V was trimmed by 5 bases and J by 6 bases, leaving 16 bases between them. CDR3 DNA sequence: TGTGCCAGCAGCGCCTCCTCTAGGGTCGCTGAAGCTTTCTTT. It yields the protein CASSASSRVAEAFF.

Details on this clone: Different DNA sequences within this sample yield the same CDR3. The gene calls are TRBV12-3 or TRBV12-4 and TRBJ2-3; D gene unclear. V shed 3 bases and J shed 5 bases, with 3 bases lying between them. The CDR3 contains 11 residues. Written as DNA, the CDR3 is TGTGCCAGCAGTTTCGGAGATACGCAGTATTTT. This translates into CASSFGDTQYF.

CDR3 DNA sequence: TGCGCCAGCAGTGATTTGAGAAGCGGGGGGTCCTACAATGAGCAGTTCTTC. Protein sequence: CASSDLRSGGSYNEQFF. The rearrangement joins TRBV10-2 to TRBJ2-1; TRBD2 matches at 9 bases. Germline V gene lookup returns CDR1 WSHSY and CDR2 SAAADI. The CDR3 has 17 residues. J lost 1 base, V lost 3 bases, and 7 bases had no gene match.

The V call is TRBV5-1, the J call TRBJ1-6; 7 bases align to TRBD1. The CDR3 spans 15 residues. Germline-derived CDR1 and CDR2 are SGHRS and YFSETQ. V was clipped by 7 bases and J by 7 bases; unmatched bases: 11. This chain's CDR3 is CASARGQVENSPLHF. DNA of the CDR3: TGCGCCAGCGCTAGAGGACAGGTGGAGAATTCACCCCTCCACTTT. The entire variable domain, with the rest obtained from reference TRBV5-1 and TRBJ1-6, is as follows: KAGVTQTPRYLIKTRGQQVTLSCSPISGHRSVSWYQQTPGQGLQFLFEYFSETQRNKGNFPGRFSGRQFSNSRSEMNVSTLELGDSALYLCASARGQVENSPLHFGNGTRLTVT.

This clone was recorded at least ten times. This rearrangement joins TRBV9 to TRBJ2-2; D uncertain. Germline CDR1 is SGDLS and CDR2 is YYNGEE. The CDR3 sequence is 17 residues long. Trimming pared 4 bases from V and 2 bases from J, leaving 18 bases between. Here the CDR3 reads CASSTTRETPNTGELFF. CDR3 bases: TGTGCCAGCAGCACCACCCGCGAGACGCCAAACACCGGGGAGCTGTTTTTT.

This chain links TRBV4-1 with TRBJ1-5, with TRBD1 identical over 10 bases. V lost 4 bases, J lost 4 bases, and 4 bases stayed unmatched. Germline V CDR1 and CDR2: MGHRA, YSYEKL. This CDR3 comprises 15 residues. CDR3 region: CASSRGQGENQPQHF. DNA for the CDR3: TGCGCCAGCAGCCGAGGACAGGGGGAAAATCAGCCCCAGCATTTT.

The chain combines TRBV6-5 with TRBJ2-1; 8 bases are a match to TRBD2. V was pared by 2 bases and J by 14 bases, with 11 bases of the junction left unmatched. Germline values: CDR1 MNHEY, CDR2 SVGAGI. The CDR3 is 14 amino acids. This chain's CDR3 is CASSYDPGTSQEFF. The CDR3 DNA follows: TGTGCCAGCAGTTACGATCCGGGGACTAGTCAGGAGTTCTTC.

This chain links TRBV16 with TRBJ2-2; TRBD2 is a possible D gene (6 bases). The V gene's germline CDR1 is KGHSY and CDR2 FQNENV. The V gene lost 0 bases and the J gene lost 7 bases, with 12 bases spanning the gap. The CDR3 spans 15 residues. The chain's CDR3 is CASSQSGGSGGELFF. For the CDR3, the DNA is TGTGCCAGCAGCCAATCCGGGGGATCGGGCGGGGAGCTGTTTTTT.

This clone is a singleton in its sample. CDR3 loop: CASSRAGTGNEKLFF. The CDR3 nucleotides are TGCGCCAGCAGTCGCGCCGGGACAGGGAATGAAAAACTGTTTTTT. The genes are TRBV23-1 and TRBJ1-4, with TRBD1 matching over 9 bases. TRBV23-1 is noted as an ORF with a role that remains uncertain. Trimming took 4 bases from V and 5 from J; bases not matched to a gene: 5. The CDR3 is made up of 15 amino acids.

The chain has TRBV5-4 and TRBJ1-1, with D unresolved. This CDR3 contains 14 residues. The ends were cut back, 4 bases at V and 2 bases at J, with 12 bases in the middle. Germline V gene lookup returns CDR1 SGHNT and CDR2 YYREEE (reference sequence). Here the CDR3 reads CASSPVEENTEAFF. In DNA form, the CDR3 reads TGTGCCAGCAGCCCCGTGGAGGAAAACACTGAAGCTTTCTTT.

The chain recombines TRBV6-5 with TRBJ2-7, with 8 bases lining up with TRBD2. Germline lookup yields CDR1 MNHEY and CDR2 SVGAGI. CDR3 length: 13 residues. V lost 7 bases and J lost 7; bases outside the gene matches: 9. The CDR3 protein is CASIISGGTEQYF. CDR3 nucleotide sequence: TGTGCCAGCATTATTTCGGGGGGGACTGAGCAGTACTTC.

The gene calls are TRBV5-5 and TRBJ1-2; 7 bases fit TRBD1. CDR3 length: 16 amino acids. V lost 0 bases and J lost 0; bases outside the gene matches: 5. Germline CDR1 is SGHKS and CDR2 is YYEKEE (reference sequence). CDR3 sequence: CASSLVQGEANYGYTF. The CDR3 nucleotides read TGTGCCAGCAGCTTGGTTCAGGGGGAGGCTAACTATGGCTACACCTTC.

This clone was detected only a few times. The J gene is TRBJ2-1, the V gene TRBV6-6; no definite D call. CDR3 length: 15 residues. Germline loops: CDR1 MNHNY, CDR2 SVGAGI (reference sequence). V was clipped by 4 bases and J by 6 bases, with 16 bases between them. CDR3: CASSSPTDLSNEQFF. The CDR3 DNA sequence: TGTGCCAGCAGTTCCCCGACGGATCTTTCCAATGAGCAGTTCTTC.